This T cell receptor (beta chain) was recorded in a study of blood T cell repertoires in COVID-19. In the authors' workflow: Estimates of nucleated cell counts were drawn from the amplification of reference gene primers. Profiling relied on immunoSEQ multiplex PCR, and the TCRdb table lists in-frame clones only, not all of them. That table supplies the V and J calls and clone size; D and trimming were determined from the DNA. Seen here are 300,000 to 450,000 clones, approximately 91% observed once, and the top ten hold approximately 0.97%. This clone was detected once. V shed 7 bases and J 10 bases; nucleotides not matched to a gene: 9. There are 14 residues in the CDR3. Germline V gene sequence: CDR1 SGHTA, CDR2 FQGTGA. Participants spanned ages about 18 to 90 years and resided in 24 US areas. It was within 2 weeks before study entry that exposed participants met a COVID-19 case.

The clonotype originates from a woman aged 25 to 39 who had been exposed to COVID-19. The chain couples TRBV7-3 to TRBJ2-1; 11 nucleotides align to TRBD2. Sequencing was done on a sample of PBMCs or T cells enriched from blood (not recorded which). For the CDR3, the DNA is TGTGCCAGCACCCTAGCGGGAGGCTTGGGGGAGCAGTTCTTC. Encoded protein: CASTLAGGLGEQFF.